The next 7 T cell receptor beta chains were all read from a single sample in a study of long-term antiretroviral therapy in people with HIV. An immunoSEQ assay, version v3.0, was performed at survey level. Clones were read by immunoSEQ multiplex PCR, and TCRdb kept only the in-frame ones, dropping some. The sample contains around 35,000 clones, roughly 96% of which appear only once. The specimen was unsorted PBMCs, collected approximately 6.8 years after starting antiretroviral therapy. The receptors stem from a man under 40 with HIV.

The V call is TRBV19, the J call TRBJ1-6; no clear D gene. V lost 6 bases and J 12 bases, leaving 6 bases between the germline ends. The CDR3 length is 10 residues. Germline lookup yields CDR1 LNHDA and CDR2 SQIVND (reference sequence). CDR3 residues: CASRAGPLHF. The DNA of the CDR3 is TGTGCCAGTAGGGCAGGACCCCTCCACTTT. The whole variable domain, filled in from reference TRBV19 and TRBJ1-6, reads DGGITQSPKYLFRKEGQNVTLSCEQNLNHDAMYWYRQDPGQGLRLIYYSQIVNDFQKGDIAEGYSVSREKKESFPLTVTSAQKNPTAFYLCASRAGPLHFGNGTRLTVT.

The V and J genes are TRBV4-1 and TRBJ2-5; no definite D call. The CDR3 extends over 12 amino acids. V was clipped by 4 bases and J by 7 bases, with 10 bases between them. Germline-derived CDR1 and CDR2 are MGHRA and YSYEKL. CDR3 loop: CASSLPRGTQYF. The CDR3 DNA reads TGCGCCAGCAGCCTTCCGCGAGGGACCCAGTACTTC.

V gene TRBV6-1 combines with J gene TRBJ2-5; D not resolved. CDR1 MNHNS and CDR2 SASEGT come from the germline V gene. V lost 7 bases, J lost 3 bases, and 15 bases lay in between. The CDR3 consists of 14 residues. The CDR3 DNA reads as TGTGCCAGCATGCAGGAGCAAGCTAAAGAGACCCAGTACTTC. Its protein product is CASMQEQAKETQYF.

This chain connects TRBV4-3 to TRBJ2-7; D tentatively reads TRBD1 or TRBD2 (5 bases each). Germline CDR1 LGHNA, CDR2 YSLEER. The CDR3 is 14 amino acids. The ends were cut back, 0 bases at V and 4 bases at J, with 10 bases in the middle. Here the CDR3 reads CASSQERGPYEQYF. The CDR3 region has the DNA TGCGCCAGCAGCCAAGAAAGGGGACCTTACGAGCAGTACTTC.

This chain joins TRBV6-5 and TRBJ1-2, with D possibly being TRBD1 (5 bases). V was shortened by 10 bases and J by 0 bases, with 18 bases between the two germline ends. Germline CDR1 MNHEY, CDR2 SVGAGI. CDR3 length: 15 residues. CDR3 sequence reads: CATRRQSTSNYGYTF. The DNA for the CDR3 is TGTGCCACCAGAAGACAGAGTACTTCTAACTATGGCTACACCTTC.

This clone is a singleton in its sample. The chain has TRBV7-9 and TRBJ2-5, with 9 bases identical to TRBD2. With 1 base clipped from V and 5 bases from J, the junction kept 8 bases outside the gene matches. The CDR3 length is 16 residues. Looked up from germline, CDR1 is SEHNR and CDR2 is FQNEAQ (reference sequence). The CDR3 coding sequence is TGTGCCAGCAGCTTAGATCCAGCGGGGGGACGGGAGACCCAGTACTTC. It codes for CASSLDPAGGRETQYF.

This clone was counted only a few times. The chain employs TRBV19 and TRBJ1-2; 8 nucleotides line up with TRBD1. Germline V gene lookup returns CDR1 LNHDA and CDR2 SQIVND (reference sequence). With 9 bases clipped from V and 5 bases from J, the junction kept 8 bases outside the gene matches. This CDR3 region has 13 residues. The CDR3 bases are TGTGCCAGCGCCCGGGACAGGCCATATGGCTACACCTTC. As protein: CASARDRPYGYTF.